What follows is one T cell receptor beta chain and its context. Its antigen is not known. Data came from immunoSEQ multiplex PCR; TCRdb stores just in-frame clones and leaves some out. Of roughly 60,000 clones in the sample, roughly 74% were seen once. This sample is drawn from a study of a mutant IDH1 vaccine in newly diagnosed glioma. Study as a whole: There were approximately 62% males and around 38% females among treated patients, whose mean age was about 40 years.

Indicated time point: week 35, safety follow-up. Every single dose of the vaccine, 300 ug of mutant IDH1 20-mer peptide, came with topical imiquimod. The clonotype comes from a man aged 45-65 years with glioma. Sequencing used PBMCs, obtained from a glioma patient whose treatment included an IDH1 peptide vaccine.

The CDR3 loop is CASSANRGRVKSETQYF. The CDR3 nucleotides are TGTGCCAGCAGCGCAAACAGGGGGCGAGTGAAGTCGGAGACCCAGTACTTC. The J gene is TRBJ2-5, the V gene TRBV9, with TRBD1 identical over 9 bases. The CDR3 sequence is 17 residues long. Germline assignment: CDR1 SGDLS and CDR2 YYNGEE. Unmatched junction bases numbered 14, after V lost 3 bases and J lost 5 bases.